This TCR beta chain was retrieved from a study of T cells in Graves' hyperthyroidism and ophthalmopathy. RNA transcripts yielded amplified TCR beta CDR3 regions. HTBI primers were used for first-round RT-PCR of the TCR CDR3. TCRdb reprocessed the multiplex PCR reads with MiXCR, giving one entry per CDR3 protein. In the table there are about 640,000 distinct CDR3 sequences, around 20% of which are singletons. Findings and limits, study-wide: Most thyroid clonotypes expanded above 0.001 appeared in blood too.

Many counts were recorded for this clonotype. The antigen is undetermined. The CDR3 contains 14 residues. V shed 0 bases, J shed 9 bases, and the junction held 7 bases outside the gene matches. CDR1 GTSNPN and CDR2 SVGIG come from the germline V gene (reference sequence). The chain links TRBV30 to TRBJ2-1; 8 positions match TRBD2. This receptor was taken from a man in his thirties or forties with Graves' ophthalmopathy. Sequenced input: blood. CDR3 sequence (DNA): TGTGCCTGGAGTGTACTGAGCGGGAGCTTTGAGCAGTTCTTC. It is translated as CAWSVLSGSFEQFF.